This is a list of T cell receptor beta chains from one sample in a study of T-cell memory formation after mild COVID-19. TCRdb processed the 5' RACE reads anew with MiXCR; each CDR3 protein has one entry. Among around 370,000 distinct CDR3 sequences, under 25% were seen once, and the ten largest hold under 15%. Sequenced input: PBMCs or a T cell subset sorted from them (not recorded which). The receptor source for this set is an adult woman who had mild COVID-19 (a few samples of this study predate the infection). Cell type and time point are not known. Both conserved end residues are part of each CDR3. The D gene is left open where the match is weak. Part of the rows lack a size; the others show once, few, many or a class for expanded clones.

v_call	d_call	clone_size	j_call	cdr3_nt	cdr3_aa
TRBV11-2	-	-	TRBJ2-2	TGTGCCAGCAGCTTAGCCTACCTCCCAATATCCGGGGAGCTGTTTTTT	CASSLAYLPISGELFF
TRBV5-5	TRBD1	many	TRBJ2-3	TGTGCCAGCAGCTTGAGGGGGCAGCGCACAGATACGCAGTATTTT	CASSLRGQRTDTQYF
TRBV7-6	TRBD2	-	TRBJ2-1	TGTGCCAGCAGCCCCGGACTAGCGGCCTACAATGAGCAGTTCTTC	CASSPGLAAYNEQFF
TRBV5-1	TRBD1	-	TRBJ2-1	TGCGCCAGCAGCTCCATTCCAACAGGGGCCTCCTACAATGAGCAGTTCTTC	CASSSIPTGASYNEQFF
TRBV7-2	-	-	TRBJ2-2	TGTGCCAGCAGCTTACGCTCGGACCCTAACACCGGGGAGCTGTTTTTT	CASSLRSDPNTGELFF
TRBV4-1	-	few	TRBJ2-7	TGCGCCAGCAGCCAAGATCCAACAGGGCTCTACGAGCAGTACTTC	CASSQDPTGLYEQYF
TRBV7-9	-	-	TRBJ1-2	TGTGCCAGCAGCTTAGCCAGGGCTCTTGGCTACACCTTC	CASSLARALGYTF
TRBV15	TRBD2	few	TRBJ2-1	TGTGCCACCAGCAGACCCCCGGGACTAGTCACCAATGAGCAGTTCTTC	CATSRPPGLVTNEQFF
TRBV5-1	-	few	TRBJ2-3	TGCGCCAGCGGATCCCCGGGGGAGAGCACAGATACGCAGTATTTT	CASGSPGESTDTQYF
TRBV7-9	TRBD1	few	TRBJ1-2	TGTGCCAGCAGCTTTCAGGGGGTTCAGCGCTATGGCTACACCTTC	CASSFQGVQRYGYTF
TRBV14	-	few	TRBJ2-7	TGTGCCAGCAGCCAAGCGAGCGAGCAGTACTTC	CASSQASEQYF
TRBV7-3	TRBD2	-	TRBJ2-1	TGTGCCAGCAGTAGCGGGAGGGAGGGTGAGCAGTTCTTC	CASSSGREGEQFF
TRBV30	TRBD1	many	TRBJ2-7	TGTGCCTGGGGACAGGTCACCTACGAGCAGTACTTC	CAWGQVTYEQYF
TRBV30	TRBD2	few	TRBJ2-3	TGTGCCTGGACCAGGACTAGCGCAGATACGCAGTATTTT	CAWTRTSADTQYF
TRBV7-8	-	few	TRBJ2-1	TGTGCCAGCAGCTTAGTGGACAGTACTGAGCAGTTCTTC	CASSLVDSTEQFF
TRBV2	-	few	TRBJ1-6	TGTGCCAGCAGTGACAGGGCCTACTCACCCCTCCACTTT	CASSDRAYSPLHF
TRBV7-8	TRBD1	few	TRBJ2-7	TGTGCCAGCAGCTTAGTTGGACAGGGACCCTACGAGCAGTACTTC	CASSLVGQGPYEQYF
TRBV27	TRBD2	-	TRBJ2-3	TGTGCCAGCAGTTTAGGGACTAGCGGGGGATGGGGCACAGATACGCAGTATTTT	CASSLGTSGGWGTDTQYF
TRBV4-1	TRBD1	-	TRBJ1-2	TGCGCCAGCAGCCTTGCCCAGGGGGGGTCTAACTATGGCTACACCTTC	CASSLAQGGSNYGYTF
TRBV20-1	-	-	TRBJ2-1	TGCAGTGCTAGTCGAACGGGGATGTACAATGAGCAGTTCTTC	CSASRTGMYNEQFF
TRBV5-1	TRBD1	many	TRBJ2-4	TGCGCCAGCAGCTTGGCCTTACAGGGGGGTGCCAAAAACATTCAGTACTTC	CASSLALQGGAKNIQYF
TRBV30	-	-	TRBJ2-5	TGTGCCTGCTCCCCTAGAGTGTGGGGACAAGAGACCCAGTACTTC	CACSPRVWGQETQYF
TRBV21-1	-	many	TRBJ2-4	TGTGCCAGCAGGGCCGGGACTAGCGGGAGAGTTTACGCCAAAAACATTCAGTACTTC	CASRAGTSGRVYAKNIQYF
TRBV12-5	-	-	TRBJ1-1	TGTGCTAGTGGTTTTCAATGTGGTTTCACTGAAGCTTTCTTT	CASGFQCGFTEAFF
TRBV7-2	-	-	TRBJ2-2	TGTGCCAGCAGCTTACCCAGCACAAAAGTTAACACCGGGGAGCTGTTTTTT	CASSLPSTKVNTGELFF
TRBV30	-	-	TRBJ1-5	TGTGCCTTCCGTCGCAGGGAGAGAATACTCAATCAGCCCCAGCATTTT	CAFRRRERILNQPQHF
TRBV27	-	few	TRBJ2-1	TGTGCCAGCAGTTTCCGCTCGGGGAGTTCCTACAATGAGCAGTTCTTC	CASSFRSGSSYNEQFF
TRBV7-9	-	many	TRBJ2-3	TGTGCCAGCAGCTCGAGCCCCACAGATACGCAGTATTTT	CASSSSPTDTQYF
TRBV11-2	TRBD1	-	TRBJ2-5	TGTGCCAGCAGCCAGGGACAGGCCCAAGAGACCCAGTACTTC	CASSQGQAQETQYF
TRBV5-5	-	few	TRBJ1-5	TGTGCCAGCAGCACGACCGACAGATACAATCAGCCCCAGCATTTT	CASSTTDRYNQPQHF
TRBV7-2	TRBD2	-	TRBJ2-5	TGTGCCAGCAGCTGGTTTAGCGGGGGTCAAGAGACCCAGTACTTC	CASSWFSGGQETQYF
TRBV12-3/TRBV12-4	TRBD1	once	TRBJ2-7	TGTGCCAGCAGGCCTCAGGGGGCGGGCTCCTACGAGCAGTACTTC	CASRPQGAGSYEQYF
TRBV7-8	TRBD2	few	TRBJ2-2	TGTGCCAGCAGCCCGGGGAGGGTCCACGGGGAGCTGTTTTTT	CASSPGRVHGELFF
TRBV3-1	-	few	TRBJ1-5	TGTGCCAGCAGCCAAGTGTTCGGAAGCAATCAGCCCCAGCATTTT	CASSQVFGSNQPQHF
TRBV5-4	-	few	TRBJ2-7	TGTGCCAGCAGCTCAGTCCACGAGCAGTACTTC	CASSSVHEQYF
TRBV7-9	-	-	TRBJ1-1	TGTGCCAGCAGCTTAGCCACAGGAACAGGGATGTGGGAAGCTTTCTTT	CASSLATGTGMWEAFF
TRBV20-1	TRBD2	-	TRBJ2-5	TGCAGTGCTAGCGCACCCGGGGGGGGCCAAGAGACCCAGTACTTC	CSASAPGGGQETQYF
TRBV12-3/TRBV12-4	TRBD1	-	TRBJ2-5	TGTGCCAGCAGTTTTACGGGACAGGGGGCGGAGACCCAGTACTTC	CASSFTGQGAETQYF
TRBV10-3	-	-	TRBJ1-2	TGTGCCATCAGTGAGTCGGCAGACTATGGCTACACCTTC	CAISESADYGYTF
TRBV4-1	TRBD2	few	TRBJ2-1	TGCGCCAGCAGCCGAACCGGGACTAACAAACAGCAGTTCTTC	CASSRTGTNKQQFF
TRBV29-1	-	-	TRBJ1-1	TGCAGCGTTGAACGTCAGTTGAACACTGAAGCTTTCTTT	CSVERQLNTEAFF
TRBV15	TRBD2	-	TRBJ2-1	TGTGCCACCAGCAGAGATACTAGCGGAGAGCAGTTCTTC	CATSRDTSGEQFF
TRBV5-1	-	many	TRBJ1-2	TGCGCCAGCAGCTCCAGTCCGACAGTCAACTATGGCTACACCTTC	CASSSSPTVNYGYTF